This T cell receptor (beta chain) was identified in a study of T cell clusters in autoimmune cytopenias. Findings and caveats of the study: No cluster-lack signature appeared between secondary cytopenia and chronic lymphocytic leukemia patients, apparently due to lymphoma masking.

One tube held mixed TRB-A and TRB-B primer pools for touch-down PCR. TCRdb reanalyzed the multiplex PCR reads, giving one entry per CDR3 protein sequence and no DNA. The sample table includes 10,000 to 15,000 distinct CDR3 sequences. Worth noting for this clonotype: What it recognizes is unknown.

The germline V gene has CDR1 MNHEY and CDR2 SMNVEV (reference sequence). The CDR3 covers 14 residues. Tens of thousands of genome equivalents of blood DNA were amplified for TRB. These data were likewise used in another study, on T cell repertoires in aging, cancer and after chemotherapy.

The specimen was peripheral blood. V and J are TRBV27 and TRBJ1-4. The source of this sequence is a human donor in good health. The CDR3 spells CASSLLGLNEKLFF.